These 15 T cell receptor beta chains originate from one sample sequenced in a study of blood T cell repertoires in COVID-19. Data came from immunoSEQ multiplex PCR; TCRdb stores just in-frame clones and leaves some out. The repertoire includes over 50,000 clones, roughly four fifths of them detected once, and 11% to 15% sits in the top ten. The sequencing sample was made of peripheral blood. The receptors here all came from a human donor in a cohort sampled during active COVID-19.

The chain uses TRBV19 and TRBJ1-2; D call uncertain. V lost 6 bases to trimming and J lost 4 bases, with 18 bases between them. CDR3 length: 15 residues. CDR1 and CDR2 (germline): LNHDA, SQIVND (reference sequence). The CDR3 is CASRRREASGYGYTF. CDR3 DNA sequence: TGTGCCAGTAGGCGAAGGGAGGCAAGCGGCTATGGCTACACCTTC.

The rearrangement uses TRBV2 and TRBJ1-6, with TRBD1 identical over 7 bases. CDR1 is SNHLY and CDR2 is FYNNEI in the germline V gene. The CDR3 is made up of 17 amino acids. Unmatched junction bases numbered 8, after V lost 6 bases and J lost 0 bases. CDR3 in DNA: TGTGCCAGCAGACCCTTGGACAGGAGCTCCTATAATTCACCCCTCCACTTT. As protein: CASRPLDRSSYNSPLHF.

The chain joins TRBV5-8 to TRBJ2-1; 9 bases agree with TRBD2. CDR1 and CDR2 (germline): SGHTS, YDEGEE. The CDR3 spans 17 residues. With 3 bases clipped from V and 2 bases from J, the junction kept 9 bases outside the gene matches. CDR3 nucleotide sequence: TGTGCCAGCAGCTGGGGGCCCGCGGGGGGGCCCTACAATGAGCAGTTCTTC. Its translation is CASSWGPAGGPYNEQFF.

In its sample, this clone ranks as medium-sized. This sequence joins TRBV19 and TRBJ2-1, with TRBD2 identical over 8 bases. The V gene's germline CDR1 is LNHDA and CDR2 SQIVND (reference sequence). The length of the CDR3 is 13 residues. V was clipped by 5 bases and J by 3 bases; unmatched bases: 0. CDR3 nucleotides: TGTGCCAGTAGTCGGGGGGGCTACAATGAGCAGTTCTTC. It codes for CASSRGGYNEQFF.

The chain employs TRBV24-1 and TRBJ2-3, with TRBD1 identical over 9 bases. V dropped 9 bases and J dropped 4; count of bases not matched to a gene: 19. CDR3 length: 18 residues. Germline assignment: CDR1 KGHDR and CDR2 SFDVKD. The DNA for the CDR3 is TGTGCCACCCGTCCGGGACAGGGAAGAAGTTTATCAGCAGATACGCAGTATTTT. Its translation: CATRPGQGRSLSADTQYF.

CDR3 DNA: TGCGCCAGCAGACCAACTAGCGGGACCCAGACCGGGGAGCTGTTTTTT. It yields the protein CASRPTSGTQTGELFF. This sequence joins TRBV5-1 and TRBJ2-2, with TRBD2 matching 10 bases. CDR3 length: 16 residues. CDR1 is SGHRS and CDR2 is YFSETQ in the germline V gene. J was trimmed by 5 bases and V by 5 bases; bases with no gene match: 9. The full variable domain, in which reference TRBV5-1 and TRBJ2-2 provide the parts outside the CDR3, is KAGVTQTPRYLIKTRGQQVTLSCSPISGHRSVSWYQQTPGQGLQFLFEYFSETQRNKGNFPGRFSGRQFSNSRSEMNVSTLELGDSALYLCASRPTSGTQTGELFFGEGSRLTVL.

In DNA, the CDR3 is TGTGCCATCAGTGAGTCCGGGGGTCAGCCCCAGCATTTT. This translates into CAISESGGQPQHF. V is TRBV10-3 and J is TRBJ1-5; tentatively, D is TRBD1 (5 bases). This CDR3 region has 13 residues. Per germline, CDR1 ENHRY and CDR2 SYGVKD. The V and J ends lost 0 bases and 6 bases respectively, with 6 bases between them.

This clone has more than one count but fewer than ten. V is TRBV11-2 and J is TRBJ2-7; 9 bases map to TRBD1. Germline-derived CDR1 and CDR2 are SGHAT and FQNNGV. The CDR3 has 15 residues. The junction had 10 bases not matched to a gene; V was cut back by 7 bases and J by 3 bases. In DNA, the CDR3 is TGTGCCAGCACCGAATGGCCGGGACAGGGCTACGAGCAGTACTTC. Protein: CASTEWPGQGYEQYF. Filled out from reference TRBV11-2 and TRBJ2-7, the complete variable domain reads EAGVAQSPRYKIIEKRQSVAFWCNPISGHATLYWYQQILGQGPKLLIQFQNNGVVDDSQLPKDRFSAERLKGVDSTLKIQPAKLEDSAVYLCASTEWPGQGYEQYFGPGTRLTVT.

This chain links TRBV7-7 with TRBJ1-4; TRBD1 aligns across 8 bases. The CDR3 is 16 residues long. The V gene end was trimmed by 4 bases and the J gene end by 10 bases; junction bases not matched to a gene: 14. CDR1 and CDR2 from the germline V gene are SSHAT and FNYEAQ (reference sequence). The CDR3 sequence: CASSSNPGQGVGKLFF. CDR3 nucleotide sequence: TGTGCCAGCAGCTCCAATCCCGGACAGGGAGTCGGAAAACTGTTTTTT.

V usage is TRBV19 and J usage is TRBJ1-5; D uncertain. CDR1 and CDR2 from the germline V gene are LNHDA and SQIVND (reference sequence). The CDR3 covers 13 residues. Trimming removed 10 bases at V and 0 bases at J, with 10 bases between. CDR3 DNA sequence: TGTGCCACTCGGGATAATAGCAATCAGCCCCAGCATTTT. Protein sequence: CATRDNSNQPQHF. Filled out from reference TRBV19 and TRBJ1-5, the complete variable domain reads DGGITQSPKYLFRKEGQNVTLSCEQNLNHDAMYWYRQDPGQGLRLIYYSQIVNDFQKGDIAEGYSVSREKKESFPLTVTSAQKNPTAFYLCATRDNSNQPQHFGDGTRLSIL.

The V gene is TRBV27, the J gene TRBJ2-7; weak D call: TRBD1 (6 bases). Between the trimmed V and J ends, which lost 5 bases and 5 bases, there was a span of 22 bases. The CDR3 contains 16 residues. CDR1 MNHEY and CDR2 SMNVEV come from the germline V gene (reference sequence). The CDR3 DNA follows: TGTGCCAGCAGTCCGCCCCCCCAGGACAGTGTCCACGAGCAGTACTTC. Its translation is CASSPPPQDSVHEQYF.

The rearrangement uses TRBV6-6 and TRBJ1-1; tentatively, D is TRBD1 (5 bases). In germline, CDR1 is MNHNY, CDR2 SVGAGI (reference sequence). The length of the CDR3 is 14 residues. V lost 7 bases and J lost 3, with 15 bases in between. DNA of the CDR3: TGTGCCAGCACAGACGGGGGTGTCTACACTGAAGCTTTCTTT. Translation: CASTDGGVYTEAFF.

CDR3 protein: CASSKGSKAGYTDTQYF. The CDR3 coding sequence is TGTGCCAGTAGTAAGGGGTCGAAAGCGGGATACACAGATACGCAGTATTTT. V and J are TRBV19 and TRBJ2-3, with 7 bases matching TRBD2. Per the germline V gene, CDR1 is LNHDA and CDR2 is SQIVND (reference sequence). Trimming removed 4 bases from V and 2 bases from J; junction bases left unmatched: 12. The CDR3 runs 17 residues.

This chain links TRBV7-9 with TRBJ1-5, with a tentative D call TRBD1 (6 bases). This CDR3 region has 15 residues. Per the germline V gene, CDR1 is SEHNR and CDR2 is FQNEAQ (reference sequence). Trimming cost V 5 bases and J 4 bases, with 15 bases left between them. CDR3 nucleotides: TGTGCCAGCAGCCCGGAAATTCAGGGGAATCAGCCCCAGCATTTT. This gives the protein CASSPEIQGNQPQHF.

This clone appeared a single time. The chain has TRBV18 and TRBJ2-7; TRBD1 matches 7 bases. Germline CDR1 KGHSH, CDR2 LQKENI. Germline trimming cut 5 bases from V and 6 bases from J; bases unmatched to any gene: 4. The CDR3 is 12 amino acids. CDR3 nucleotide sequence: TGTGCCAGCTCATACAGGGGACCCGAGCAGTACTTC. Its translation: CASSYRGPEQYF.